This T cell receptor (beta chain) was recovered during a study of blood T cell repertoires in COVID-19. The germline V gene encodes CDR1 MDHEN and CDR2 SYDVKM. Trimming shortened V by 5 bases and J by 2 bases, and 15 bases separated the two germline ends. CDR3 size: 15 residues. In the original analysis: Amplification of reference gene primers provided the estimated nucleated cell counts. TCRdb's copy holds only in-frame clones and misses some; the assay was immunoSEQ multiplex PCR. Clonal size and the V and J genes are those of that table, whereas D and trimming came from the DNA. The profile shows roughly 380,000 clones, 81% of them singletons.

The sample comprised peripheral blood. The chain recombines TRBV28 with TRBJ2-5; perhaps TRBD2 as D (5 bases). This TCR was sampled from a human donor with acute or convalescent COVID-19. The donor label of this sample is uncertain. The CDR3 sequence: CASSTASSSQETQYF. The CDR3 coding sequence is TGTGCCAGCAGTACCGCCTCTAGCTCTCAAGAGACCCAGTACTTC.